This TCR beta chain was captured in a study of blood T cell repertoires in COVID-19. About the study: Material from acute and convalescent COVID-19 was sourced from the United States, Italy and Spain. Sources were T cells, B-cell-depleted T cells, or PBMCs; the material itself was cDNA or gDNA.

The method was immunoSEQ multiplex PCR; TCRdb's version includes in-frame clones alone and lacks a portion of them. The sample lists hundreds of thousands of clones; roughly 89% were seen once. During active infection, Seattle patients enrolled and were then monitored through disease. Trimming took 3 bases from V and 8 from J; bases not matched to a gene: 16. There are 18 residues in the CDR3. Germline CDR1 LGHNT, CDR2 FRNRAP. This TCR was sampled from a man aged 18 to 30 with COVID-19, enrolled during active disease. Material: peripheral blood. V is TRBV12-5 and J is TRBJ1-4, with TRBD1 matching over 9 bases. This CDR3 is CASGFLVPGQGRGEKLFF. DNA of the CDR3: TGTGCTAGTGGTTTCTTAGTCCCGGGACAGGGAAGAGGGGAAAAACTGTTTTTT.